This is a list of T cell receptor beta chains from one sample in a study of sequential checkpoint blockade in melanoma. The data were produced by immunoSEQ multiplex PCR, yet TCRdb's version contains in-frame clones alone and is incomplete. The data show about 32,000 clones, approximately 82% seen once. This specimen was CD8+ T cells sorted from blood (inferred from file names), taken from a patient given nivolumab and ipilimumab in sequence. These receptors were taken from a human donor with melanoma. CDR3s include the opening cysteine and the closing phenylalanine or tryptophan. The D gene is left open where the match is weak. Not all rows give a size; the values are once, few, many and, for expanded clones, a class.

d_gene: .; v_gene: TRBV5-1; j_gene: TRBJ1-1; abundance: .; CDR3nt: TGCGCCAGCAGCTTGGTTGGCTCATATGCGAACACTGAAGCTTTCTTT; CDR3aa: CASSLVGSYANTEAFF
d_gene: TRBD2; v_gene: TRBV11-2; j_gene: TRBJ2-7; abundance: .; CDR3nt: TGTGCCAGCAGCTTTAGCGGGGGGGCCGACTACGAGCAGTACTTC; CDR3aa: CASSFSGGADYEQYF
d_gene: .; v_gene: TRBV4-1; j_gene: TRBJ2-7; abundance: once; CDR3nt: TGCGCCAGCAGCCATAGGACAGATAACTACGAGCAGTACTTC; CDR3aa: CASSHRTDNYEQYF
d_gene: TRBD1; v_gene: TRBV19; j_gene: TRBJ1-5; abundance: once; CDR3nt: TGTGCCAGCGCGGACAGGCACAATCAGCCCCAGCATTTT; CDR3aa: CASADRHNQPQHF
d_gene: TRBD2; v_gene: TRBV13; j_gene: TRBJ2-5; abundance: .; CDR3nt: TGTGCCAGCAGCTTAGGCCTGACGGGGGGTCAAGAGACCCAGTACTTC; CDR3aa: CASSLGLTGGQETQYF
d_gene: .; v_gene: TRBV12-2; j_gene: TRBJ2-7; abundance: .; CDR3nt: TGTGCAAGTCGACTTACCTGCTCCTACGAGCAGTACTTC; CDR3aa: CASRLTCSYEQYF
d_gene: TRBD2; v_gene: TRBV27; j_gene: TRBJ2-7; abundance: once; CDR3nt: TGTGCCAGCAGTTTACGAGGTAGCGGGAGCCCTTACGAGCAGTACTTC; CDR3aa: CASSLRGSGSPYEQYF
d_gene: TRBD1; v_gene: TRBV19; j_gene: TRBJ2-5; abundance: .; CDR3nt: TGTGCCAGTAGTATGGGGGACAGATTACAAGAGACCCAGTACTTC; CDR3aa: CASSMGDRLQETQYF
d_gene: TRBD2; v_gene: TRBV6-4; j_gene: TRBJ2-3; abundance: many; CDR3nt: TGTGCCAGCAGTGATGCTAGCGGGGGCACAGATACGCAGTATTTT; CDR3aa: CASSDASGGTDTQYF
d_gene: .; v_gene: TRBV30; j_gene: TRBJ2-1; abundance: .; CDR3nt: TGTGCCTTTTCTGAGCGGGAGCAGTTCTTC; CDR3aa: CAFSEREQFF
d_gene: .; v_gene: TRBV30; j_gene: TRBJ1-2; abundance: .; CDR3nt: TGTGCCCTGGATATACTGCCGGGCTATGGCTACACCTTC; CDR3aa: CALDILPGYGYTF
d_gene: TRBD2; v_gene: TRBV19; j_gene: TRBJ2-1; abundance: .; CDR3nt: TGTGCCAGTAGTATAGATGACGGGGGGGCTGTCAATGAGCAGTTCTTC; CDR3aa: CASSIDDGGAVNEQFF
d_gene: .; v_gene: TRBV5-6; j_gene: TRBJ2-7; abundance: .; CDR3nt: TGTGCCAGCAGCCCGGGATCCTACGAGCAGTACTTC; CDR3aa: CASSPGSYEQYF
d_gene: .; v_gene: TRBV27; j_gene: TRBJ2-1; abundance: .; CDR3nt: TGTGCCAGCAGTTTAGCACGGTACAATGAGCAGTTCTTC; CDR3aa: CASSLARYNEQFF
d_gene: TRBD1; v_gene: TRBV4-1; j_gene: TRBJ2-2; abundance: .; CDR3nt: TGCGCCAGCAGCCCCCGGACAGGGGGCAACACCGGGGAGCTGTTTTTT; CDR3aa: CASSPRTGGNTGELFF
d_gene: TRBD1; v_gene: TRBV5-5; j_gene: TRBJ1-2; abundance: few; CDR3nt: TGCGCCAGCAGCCGGGGGACAGGGACCAACTATGGCTACACCTTC; CDR3aa: CASSRGTGTNYGYTF
d_gene: TRBD1; v_gene: TRBV5-1; j_gene: TRBJ2-7; abundance: .; CDR3nt: TGCGCCAGCAGCTCGGGACAGGGGGGGTCCTACGAGCAGTACTTC; CDR3aa: CASSSGQGGSYEQYF
d_gene: TRBD2; v_gene: TRBV29-1; j_gene: TRBJ2-2; abundance: .; CDR3nt: TGCAGCGTTTACGGGGGGACCGGGGAGCTGTTTTTT; CDR3aa: CSVYGGTGELFF
d_gene: TRBD2; v_gene: TRBV11-2; j_gene: TRBJ2-7; abundance: .; CDR3nt: TGTGCCAGCAGCCCCCTACTAGCGGGGGGCTACGAGCAGTACTTC; CDR3aa: CASSPLLAGGYEQYF
d_gene: .; v_gene: TRBV28; j_gene: TRBJ2-7; abundance: .; CDR3nt: TGTGCCAGCAGTTTAGGCCTAGAGGGACTCAGCTCCTACGAGCAGTACTTC; CDR3aa: CASSLGLEGLSSYEQYF
d_gene: .; v_gene: TRBV2; j_gene: TRBJ1-1; abundance: .; CDR3nt: TGTGCCAGCAGTGATCGGGTTTACACTGAAGCTTTCTTT; CDR3aa: CASSDRVYTEAFF
d_gene: .; v_gene: TRBV11-3; j_gene: TRBJ1-1; abundance: .; CDR3nt: TGTGCCAGCAGCTTAAGGTTGGGTCAGGGAGGGACTGAAGCTTTCTTT; CDR3aa: CASSLRLGQGGTEAFF
d_gene: TRBD1; v_gene: TRBV28; j_gene: TRBJ2-1; abundance: .; CDR3nt: TGTGCCAGCAGTGTAACCGGGACAGGGGTTTTGTTAGGGGATGAGCAGTTCTTC; CDR3aa: CASSVTGTGVLLGDEQFF
d_gene: .; v_gene: TRBV10-3; j_gene: TRBJ1-2; abundance: medium-sized; CDR3nt: TGTGCCATCACTCCCCTGGGGGTACCATCAGGGGTCCCTATATTTAACTATGGCTACACCTTC; CDR3aa: CAITPLGVPSGVPIFNYGYTF
d_gene: .; v_gene: TRBV6-6; j_gene: TRBJ2-3; abundance: .; CDR3nt: TGTGCCAGCAGTTACCGGGGGAGAACAGATACGCAGTATTTT; CDR3aa: CASSYRGRTDTQYF
d_gene: .; v_gene: TRBV4-1; j_gene: TRBJ2-3; abundance: few; CDR3nt: TGCGCCAGCAGGTATAGATTCCGGGGGGCCCACACAGATACGCAGTATTTT; CDR3aa: CASRYRFRGAHTDTQYF
d_gene: TRBD2; v_gene: TRBV27; j_gene: TRBJ2-7; abundance: .; CDR3nt: TGTGCCAGCAGTTTATCTCGACTAGCCGAGCAGTACTTC; CDR3aa: CASSLSRLAEQYF
d_gene: .; v_gene: TRBV27; j_gene: TRBJ2-1; abundance: .; CDR3nt: TGTGCCAGCAGTTTAACCCCCCAACTAGGCAGGGAGCAGTTCTTC; CDR3aa: CASSLTPQLGREQFF
d_gene: .; v_gene: TRBV9; j_gene: TRBJ2-7; abundance: once; CDR3nt: TGTGCCAGCAGCGCCGGGGACTGGGGAAACGAGCAGTACTTC; CDR3aa: CASSAGDWGNEQYF
d_gene: TRBD1; v_gene: TRBV27; j_gene: TRBJ2-7; abundance: .; CDR3nt: TGTGCCAGCAAGAAAGACCGGGACAGGCTTCCCTACGAGCAGTACTTC; CDR3aa: CASKKDRDRLPYEQYF
d_gene: TRBD1; v_gene: TRBV6-1; j_gene: TRBJ1-5; abundance: .; CDR3nt: TGTGCCAGCAGTGAAGCGCGGACAGGCTATAGCAATCAGCCCCAGCATTTT; CDR3aa: CASSEARTGYSNQPQHF
d_gene: .; v_gene: TRBV6-9; j_gene: TRBJ1-5; abundance: .; CDR3nt: TGTGCCAGCAGTTTTATTAATCAGCCCCAGCATTTT; CDR3aa: CASSFINQPQHF
d_gene: TRBD1; v_gene: TRBV5-6; j_gene: TRBJ1-5; abundance: .; CDR3nt: TGTGCCAGCAGCTACAGGGGGCGGAGCAATCAGCCCCAGCATTTT; CDR3aa: CASSYRGRSNQPQHF
d_gene: TRBD1; v_gene: TRBV7-2; j_gene: TRBJ1-5; abundance: .; CDR3nt: TGTGCCAGCAGCTTAGCTTTCCTGGGGACAGGGGGTTCTCCTTGGAGCAATCAGCCCCAGCATTTT; CDR3aa: CASSLAFLGTGGSPWSNQPQHF
d_gene: .; v_gene: TRBV5-1; j_gene: TRBJ2-5; abundance: .; CDR3nt: TGCGCCAGCAGCTTGGAGAGCGACTTGGGTGAGACCCAGTACTTC; CDR3aa: CASSLESDLGETQYF
d_gene: .; v_gene: TRBV19; j_gene: TRBJ1-2; abundance: .; CDR3nt: TGTGCCAGTAGTTTCGGGGGAAGTGGCTACACCTTC; CDR3aa: CASSFGGSGYTF